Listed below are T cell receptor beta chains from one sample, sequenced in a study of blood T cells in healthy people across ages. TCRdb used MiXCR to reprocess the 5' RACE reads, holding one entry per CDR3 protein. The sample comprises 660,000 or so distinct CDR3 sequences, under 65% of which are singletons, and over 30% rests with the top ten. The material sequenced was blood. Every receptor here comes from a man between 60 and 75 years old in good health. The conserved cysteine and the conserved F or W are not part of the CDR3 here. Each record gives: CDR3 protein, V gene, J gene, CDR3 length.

cdr3_aa: ASSPGTGGHEQF
v_call: TRBV5-1
j_call: TRBJ2-1
cdr3_length: 12

cdr3_aa: ASSSQGGESYEQY
v_call: TRBV7-9
j_call: TRBJ2-7
cdr3_length: 13

cdr3_aa: ASSPPGTSGPWGGEQY
v_call: TRBV18
j_call: TRBJ2-7
cdr3_length: 16

cdr3_aa: SARAWETQY
v_call: TRBV20-1
j_call: TRBJ2-5
cdr3_length: 9

cdr3_aa: ASSLADRGSSEQY
v_call: TRBV7-9
j_call: TRBJ2-7
cdr3_length: 13

cdr3_aa: SASGGAPNEQF
v_call: TRBV20-1
j_call: TRBJ2-1
cdr3_length: 11

cdr3_aa: ASRARQDATYEQY
v_call: TRBV6-5
j_call: TRBJ2-7
cdr3_length: 13

cdr3_aa: ASSWGDRSYEQY
v_call: TRBV5-1
j_call: TRBJ2-7
cdr3_length: 12

cdr3_aa: ASSEGHGEWNEQF
v_call: TRBV7-9
j_call: TRBJ2-1
cdr3_length: 13

cdr3_aa: ASQTGGSGQPQH
v_call: TRBV6-1
j_call: TRBJ1-5
cdr3_length: 12

cdr3_aa: ASSQGGANSYEQY
v_call: TRBV7-2
j_call: TRBJ2-7
cdr3_length: 13

cdr3_aa: ASSRAGGGNQPQH
v_call: TRBV3-1
j_call: TRBJ1-5
cdr3_length: 13

cdr3_aa: ASSLRDSSYNEQF
v_call: TRBV12-3/TRBV12-4
j_call: TRBJ2-1
cdr3_length: 13

cdr3_aa: ATSTRGARVETQY
v_call: TRBV15
j_call: TRBJ2-5
cdr3_length: 13

cdr3_aa: ASSVGTGGFYGYT
v_call: TRBV25-1
j_call: TRBJ1-2
cdr3_length: 13

cdr3_aa: ASSLVPSDGQETQY
v_call: TRBV5-1
j_call: TRBJ2-5
cdr3_length: 14

cdr3_aa: ASSPSDGRSYNEQF
v_call: TRBV9
j_call: TRBJ2-1
cdr3_length: 14

cdr3_aa: ASSPVAGLREQETQY
v_call: TRBV12-3/TRBV12-4
j_call: .
cdr3_length: 15

cdr3_aa: ASSGRTEVWGYT
v_call: TRBV21-1
j_call: TRBJ1-2
cdr3_length: 12

cdr3_aa: ASSNSGTGANEQF
v_call: TRBV4-1
j_call: TRBJ2-1
cdr3_length: 13

cdr3_aa: SASLLGQVNYGYT
v_call: TRBV20-1
j_call: TRBJ1-2
cdr3_length: 13

cdr3_aa: ASSEAWTALEY
v_call: TRBV2
j_call: TRBJ2-5
cdr3_length: 11

cdr3_aa: ASRINQAGGTDTQY
v_call: TRBV6-5
j_call: TRBJ2-3
cdr3_length: 14

cdr3_aa: SAPGGGNYEQY
v_call: TRBV20-1
j_call: TRBJ2-7
cdr3_length: 11

cdr3_aa: ASSFGPGTDTQY
v_call: TRBV7-8
j_call: TRBJ2-3
cdr3_length: 12

cdr3_aa: ASSGGTGGRQY
v_call: TRBV5-1
j_call: TRBJ2-5
cdr3_length: 11